The 23 T cell receptor beta chains listed next were all sequenced from one sample in a study of CD8 T cells in ankylosing spondylitis. In TCRdb, the 5' RACE reads were re-called with MiXCR into one record per CDR3 protein. The repertoire consists of 200,000 to 250,000 distinct CDR3 sequences, with approximately 7.6% occurring once and the leading ten covering approximately 5%. Specimen: blood, either unsorted or a sorted T cell fraction (not recorded which). The receptors were gathered from a female donor with ankylosing spondylitis or in good health (not recorded which).

The chain recombines TRBV7-2 with TRBJ2-1, with 13 bases lining up with TRBD2. V shed 1 base, J shed 5 bases, and the junction held 2 bases outside the gene matches. CDR1 is SGHTA and CDR2 is FQGNSA in the germline V gene. The CDR3 is made up of 16 amino acids. CDR3 region: CASSLGGTSGDNEQFF. CDR3 coding DNA: TGTGCCAGCAGCTTAGGAGGGACTAGCGGGGACAATGAGCAGTTCTTC.

There are many counts of this clonotype. The rearrangement links TRBV11-2 to TRBJ2-1, with no clear D. The CDR3 sequence is 11 residues long. Germline CDR1 and CDR2: SGHAT and FQNNGV. V was shortened by 2 bases and J by 8 bases, with 4 bases between the two germline ends. The CDR3 bases are TGTGCCAGCAGCTTAAGTTATGAGCAGTTCTTC. It codes for CASSLSYEQFF.

This clonotype was detected ten times or more. V is TRBV7-2 and J is TRBJ2-4, with TRBD2 matching 8 bases. The CDR3 is 18 amino acids. The V gene end was trimmed by 2 bases and the J gene end by 4 bases; junction bases not matched to a gene: 13. CDR1 and CDR2 from the germline V gene are SGHTA and FQGNSA. Here the CDR3 DNA reads TGTGCCAGCAGCTTAACGGCGGGAGGCCTTAACTTAAAAAACATTCAGTACTTC. Translated, it gives CASSLTAGGLNLKNIQYF.

This clonotype was found many times. The genes are TRBV5-1 and TRBJ2-1; 8 bases align to TRBD2. The CDR3 runs 19 residues. V lost 2 bases, J lost 5 bases, and 18 bases stayed unmatched. Germline lookup yields CDR1 SGHRS and CDR2 YFSETQ. CDR3 sequence: CASSLHSPNGGRTNNEQFF. CDR3 nucleotide sequence: TGCGCCAGCAGCTTACATTCCCCCAATGGCGGGAGGACTAACAATGAGCAGTTCTTC. The whole variable domain, filled in from reference TRBV5-1 and TRBJ2-1, reads KAGVTQTPRYLIKTRGQQVTLSCSPISGHRSVSWYQQTPGQGLQFLFEYFSETQRNKGNFPGRFSGRQFSNSRSEMNVSTLELGDSALYLCASSLHSPNGGRTNNEQFFGPGTRLTVL.

This clonotype was seen ten or more times. This chain links TRBV7-2 with TRBJ2-7; 9 bases align to TRBD2. Trimming took 3 bases from V and 4 from J; bases not matched to a gene: 7. Looked up from germline, CDR1 is SGHTA and CDR2 is FQGNSA. There are 15 residues in the CDR3. This CDR3 reads CASSFSGSLGYEQYF. CDR3 DNA sequence: TGTGCCAGCAGCTTTAGCGGGAGCCTAGGATACGAGCAGTACTTC.

This clonotype came up many times. The chain links TRBV4-3 to TRBJ2-4; TRBD2 is a possible D gene (7 bases). CDR1 and CDR2 (germline): LGHNA, YSLEER. This CDR3 is built from 17 residues. Trimming pared 4 bases from V and 3 bases from J, leaving 19 bases between. CDR3 sequence (DNA): TGCGCCAGCAGCCCGGGAGGACTCGGGGGCCTCAAAAACATTCAGTACTTC. Translating gives CASSPGGLGGLKNIQYF.

In this sample, this clonotype turned up a few times. The chain recombines TRBV7-2 with TRBJ2-5; D is tentatively TRBD1 or TRBD2 (5 bases each). Germline V gene lookup returns CDR1 SGHTA and CDR2 FQGNSA. V dropped 3 bases and J dropped 5 bases, with 13 bases sitting between them. This CDR3 contains 14 residues. In DNA form, the CDR3 reads TGTGCCAGCAGCTTCCAGACGGGACCCGAGACCCAGTACTTC. Amino acids: CASSFQTGPETQYF. The variable domain in full, with the rest retrieved from reference TRBV7-2 and TRBJ2-5, is GAGVSQSPSNKVTEKGKDVELRCDPISGHTALYWYRQSLGQGLEFLIYFQGNSAPDKSGLPSDRFSAERTGGSVSTLTIQRTQQEDSAVYLCASSFQTGPETQYFGPGTRLLVL.

This clonotype was counted only a few times. This chain connects TRBV7-2 to TRBJ2-7, with D possibly being TRBD1 or TRBD2 (7 bases each). Germline loops: CDR1 SGHTA, CDR2 FQGNSA. V was cut by 2 bases and J by 1 base, with 12 bases left in between. The CDR3 covers 15 residues. For the CDR3, the DNA is TGTGCCAGCAGCTTAAGGCAGGGGGGGTCCTACGAGCAGTACTTC. It translates to CASSLRQGGSYEQYF.

There are many counts of this clonotype. This chain links TRBV6-1 with TRBJ2-1; 10 bases are shared with TRBD2. Germline V CDR1 and CDR2: MNHNS, SASEGT. With 7 bases clipped from V and 6 bases from J, the junction kept 12 bases outside the gene matches. The CDR3 spans 16 residues. CDR3 in DNA: TGTGCCAGCACTATGGCCCCAGCGGGAGGGTCCAATGAGCAGTTCTTC. It is translated as CASTMAPAGGSNEQFF.

In this sample, this clonotype turned up many times. The chain employs TRBV12-3 or TRBV12-4 and TRBJ2-2; 8 bases line up with TRBD2. V lost 1 base and J lost 0; bases outside the gene matches: 1. The CDR3 extends over 16 amino acids. CDR3 coding DNA: TGTGCCAGCAGTTTAGGTAGCGGGGCGAACACCGGGGAGCTGTTTTTT. Translation gives CASSLGSGANTGELFF.

In this sample, this clonotype turned up many times. This chain connects TRBV3-1 to TRBJ1-1; maybe TRBD1 (6 bases). V was cut by 6 bases and J by 1 base, with 12 bases left in between. The CDR3 extends over 14 amino acids. CDR1 LGHDT and CDR2 YNNKEL come from the germline V gene (reference sequence). This chain's CDR3 is CASRRETGNTEAFF. CDR3 nucleotide sequence: TGTGCCAGCAGAAGAGAGACAGGGAACACTGAAGCTTTCTTT. Complete variable domain (other parts from reference TRBV3-1 and TRBJ1-1): DTAVSQTPKYLVTQMGNDKSIKCEQNLGHDTMYWYKQDSKKFLKIMFSYNNKELIINETVPNRFSPKSPDKAHLNLHINSLELGDSAVYFCASRRETGNTEAFFGQGTRLTVV.

This clonotype was recorded many times. The rearrangement uses TRBV5-6 and TRBJ2-5, with D possibly being TRBD1 (5 bases). The CDR3 consists of 16 residues. Germline loops: CDR1 SGHDT, CDR2 YYEEEE. V lost 0 bases and J lost 4, with 16 bases in between. DNA for the CDR3: TGTGCCAGCAGCTTGGGACAGCCAGAAGCAGTAGAGACCCAGTACTTC. Residues: CASSLGQPEAVETQYF.

V and J are TRBV20-1 and TRBJ2-2; TRBD2 aligns across 8 bases. In germline, CDR1 is DFQATT, CDR2 SNEGSKA (reference sequence). This CDR3 has 14 residues. Trimming removed 2 bases from V and 7 bases from J; junction bases left unmatched: 6. CDR3 sequence reads: CSARRGTRVGELFF. In DNA, the CDR3 is TGCAGTGCTAGACGCGGGACTAGGGTCGGGGAGCTGTTTTTT.

This clonotype was picked up many times. The chain links TRBV4-3 to TRBJ1-4; D gene uncertain. The V end was cut by 0 bases, the J end by 0 bases, with 5 bases between. The CDR3 extends over 15 amino acids. Germline V CDR1 and CDR2: LGHNA, YSLEER. DNA of the CDR3: TGCGCCAGCAGCCAAGATCGAGCAACTAATGAAAAACTGTTTTTT. Residues: CASSQDRATNEKLFF.

This clonotype was counted at least ten times. The chain has TRBV5-5 and TRBJ1-3; TRBD1 might be the D (5 bases). This CDR3 spans 15 amino acids. V gave up 4 bases and J gave up 3 bases, with 14 bases separating them. CDR1 is SGHKS and CDR2 is YYEKEE in the germline V gene (reference sequence). This CDR3 reads CASSLTGSYGNTIYF. The DNA of the CDR3 is TGTGCCAGCAGCCTTACAGGATCATATGGAAACACCATATATTTT. Variable domain in full (rest from reference TRBV5-5 and TRBJ1-3): DAGVTQSPTHLIKTRGQQVTLRCSPISGHKSVSWYQQVLGQGPQFIFQYYEKEERGRGNFPDRFSARQFPNYSSELNVNALLLGDSALYLCASSLTGSYGNTIYFGEGSWLTVV.

This clonotype was counted many times. The V call is TRBV2, the J call TRBJ2-3, with D hard to call. The CDR3 has 11 residues. Germline CDR1 is SNHLY and CDR2 is FYNNEI. V shed 7 bases and J shed 5 bases, with 7 bases lying between them. The CDR3 region is CASTPVDTQYF. CDR3 nucleotides: TGTGCCAGCACCCCAGTAGATACGCAGTATTTT.

This clonotype was detected many times. The chain joins TRBV5-1 to TRBJ2-5; 9 nucleotides line up with TRBD2. CDR3 size: 17 residues. Per germline, CDR1 SGHRS and CDR2 YFSETQ. J lost 0 bases, V lost 4 bases, and 10 bases had no gene match. The CDR3 sequence: CASSLRGLAGYQETQYF. CDR3 nucleotides: TGCGCCAGCAGCCTACGGGGACTAGCTGGGTACCAAGAGACCCAGTACTTC.

The rearrangement uses TRBV30 and TRBJ1-2; tentatively, D is TRBD1 (5 bases). This CDR3 has 12 amino acids. Trimming pared 1 base from V and 8 bases from J, leaving 11 bases between. Germline loops: CDR1 GTSNPN, CDR2 SVGIG (reference sequence). The CDR3 loop is CAWSDQGNGYTF. CDR3 sequence (DNA): TGTGCCTGGAGTGACCAGGGAAACGGCTACACCTTC.

In its sample, this clonotype was seen many times. This chain joins TRBV10-3 and TRBJ2-7; D possibly matches TRBD1 or TRBD2 (7 bases each). Trimming stripped 0 bases from V and 3 bases from J, with 15 bases between. This CDR3 is built from 16 residues. Germline assignment: CDR1 ENHRY and CDR2 SYGVKD. The DNA for the CDR3 is TGTGCCATCAGTGAGTCAGGGAGGGGGCAGATCTACGAGCAGTACTTC. Translated: CAISESGRGQIYEQYF.

This clonotype was detected ten times or more. The rearrangement links TRBV6-2 or TRBV6-3 to TRBJ1-1; TRBD1 matches at 7 bases. Germline V gives CDR1 MNHEY, CDR2 SVGEGT. There are 15 residues in the CDR3. V gave up 6 bases and J gave up 5 bases; unmatched junction bases: 12. This CDR3 reads CASSLTGTAGTEAFF. CDR3 nucleotides: TGTGCCAGCAGCCTTACGGGGACAGCTGGGACTGAAGCTTTCTTT.

This clonotype occurred many times. V and J are TRBV12-3 or TRBV12-4 and TRBJ1-2; perhaps TRBD1 as D (5 bases). The V and J ends lost 5 bases and 6 bases respectively, with 13 bases between them. The CDR3 consists of 13 residues. CDR3 in amino acids: CASSPGGADGYTF. In nucleotides, the CDR3 is TGTGCCAGCAGTCCCGGTGGGGCGGATGGCTACACCTTC.

This clonotype was detected many times. This chain uses TRBV20-1 with TRBJ2-2; D not resolved. This CDR3 region has 15 residues. V was trimmed by 5 bases and J by 7 bases, leaving 20 bases between them. Per germline, CDR1 DFQATT and CDR2 SNEGSKA (reference sequence). The CDR3 reads CSARAGPTRNGELFF. In DNA, the CDR3 is TGCAGTGCTCGGGCAGGACCAACACGAAACGGGGAGCTGTTTTTT.

The chain carries TRBV7-2 and TRBJ2-2; no firm D call. The germline gives CDR1 SGHTA, CDR2 FQGNSA. The CDR3 spans 16 residues. Trimming removed 2 bases at V and 2 bases at J, with 12 bases between. The CDR3: CASSLRRTRNTGELFF. The CDR3 nucleotides read TGTGCCAGCAGCTTACGGAGAACCAGAAACACCGGGGAGCTGTTTTTT.